These T cell receptor beta chains were read from a single sample in a study of response to subunit inactivated influenza vaccine. TCRdb recomputed calls from the RT-PCR reads with MiXCR, one row per CDR3 protein. The sample lists over 150,000 distinct CDR3 sequences, around 10% occurring once. The sample in question was CD8+ T cells sorted from PBMCs, obtained less than 25 months after vaccination. The receptors here all came from a man between 45 and 75 years old who received an inactivated influenza vaccine. CDR3s include the opening cysteine and the closing phenylalanine or tryptophan. A D gene is named only where the DNA matches it firmly. Size values are once, few and many counts, or a class for expanded clones, and some rows have none.

>TRBD1|TRBV2|many|TRBJ2-7
CASREGQGPVHEQYF
TGTGCCAGCAGGGAAGGACAGGGGCCTGTCCACGAGCAGTACTTC
>-|TRBV15|-|TRBJ2-3
CATSRDRTDTDTQYF
TGTGCCACCAGCAGAGACCGGACAGACACAGATACGCAGTATTTT
>-|TRBV9|few|TRBJ1-1
CASSAAGVGSEAFF
TGTGCCAGCAGCGCTGCAGGGGTTGGATCTGAAGCTTTCTTT
>TRBD1|TRBV7-7|-|TRBJ2-2
CASSRGQGNTGELFF
TGTGCCAGCAGCCGCGGACAGGGGAACACCGGGGAGCTGTTTTTT
>-|TRBV20-1|many|TRBJ2-1
CSARDPVRVEQFF
TGCAGTGCTAGAGATCCAGTGCGGGTTGAGCAGTTCTTC
>-|TRBV7-8|-|TRBJ1-2
CASSLEWGFYGYTF
TGTGCCAGCAGCTTAGAGTGGGGGTTCTATGGCTACACCTTC
>-|TRBV21-1|many|TRBJ1-5
CASSKAQGQGDDYSNQPQHF
TGTGCCAGCAGCAAAGCGCAGGGACAGGGCGACGATTATAGCAATCAGCCCCAGCATTTT
>-|TRBV6-1|-|TRBJ2-2
CASRGRMNTGELFF
TGTGCCAGCAGGGGACGGATGAACACCGGGGAGCTGTTTTTT
>-|TRBV28|few|TRBJ1-1
CASLEMNTEAFF
TGTGCCAGTTTAGAAATGAACACTGAAGCTTTCTTT
>-|TRBV9|many|TRBJ2-1
CASSVVGSPPYNEQFF
TGTGCCAGCAGCGTAGTCGGGTCCCCGCCCTACAATGAGCAGTTCTTC
>-|TRBV29-1|few|TRBJ2-1
CSVASHNEQFF
TGCAGCGTTGCCAGCCACAATGAGCAGTTCTTC
>-|TRBV20-1|-|TRBJ1-2
CSAPGSLNYGHTF
TGCAGTGCTCCCGGGTCCTTAAACTATGGCCACACCTTC
>TRBD1|TRBV20-1|many|TRBJ2-3
CSAVGNTGVTDTQYF
TGCAGTGCCGTAGGTAACACAGGGGTCACAGATACGCAGTATTTT
>-|TRBV24-1|-|TRBJ1-1
CATSDYPGTEAFF
TGTGCCACCAGTGATTACCCGGGGACTGAAGCTTTCTTT
>-|TRBV14|few|TRBJ2-1
CASSLMTDREVPYNEQFF
TGTGCCAGCAGCCTAATGACCGACAGGGAGGTCCCTTACAATGAGCAGTTCTTC
>TRBD1|TRBV19|few|TRBJ2-7
CASRPRTGYREQYF
TGTGCCAGTAGACCCCGGACAGGGTATCGCGAGCAGTACTTC
>-|TRBV29-1|few|TRBJ2-7
CSVAPTGEGVYEQYF
TGCAGCGTCGCGCCGACAGGGGAGGGGGTTTACGAGCAGTACTTC
>-|TRBV6-1|-|TRBJ1-2
CASRAGITPGDGYTF
TGTGCCAGCAGGGCCGGGATAACTCCGGGGGATGGCTACACCTTC
>TRBD2|TRBV3-1|-|TRBJ2-1
CASTSGGLAGDEQFF
TGTGCCAGCACCTCCGGAGGGCTAGCGGGAGATGAGCAGTTCTTC
>TRBD1|TRBV7-9|-|TRBJ1-1
CASSSGPQGLTEAFF
TGTGCCAGCAGCTCAGGGCCACAGGGGCTCACTGAAGCTTTCTTT
>TRBD1|TRBV19|-|TRBJ2-7
CASSLSGGAYEQYF
TGTGCCAGTAGTTTGTCAGGGGGAGCCTACGAGCAGTACTTC
>TRBD2|TRBV4-2|-|TRBJ2-5
CASSQASGLGRGRAGETQYF
TGTGCCAGCAGCCAAGCGAGCGGACTAGGGCGCGGGAGGGCCGGGGAGACCCAGTACTTC
>TRBD2|TRBV20-1|-|TRBJ2-1
CSASRLAGDSYNEQFF
TGCAGTGCCTCCCGACTAGCGGGGGACTCCTACAATGAGCAGTTCTTC
>-|TRBV9|few|TRBJ2-3
CASSTSVTDTQYF
TGTGCCAGCAGCACGTCAGTAACAGATACGCAGTATTTT
>TRBD1|TRBV5-1|-|TRBJ2-7
CASSQKSGQGVYEQYF
TGCGCCAGCAGCCAGAAATCGGGACAGGGGGTTTACGAGCAGTACTTC
>TRBD2|TRBV11-2|-|TRBJ2-5
CASSLSTSGGEQETQYF
TGTGCCAGCAGCCTATCGACTAGCGGGGGCGAACAAGAGACCCAGTACTTC
>TRBD1|TRBV9|few|TRBJ2-7
CASSVRGWGEQYF
TGTGCCAGCAGCGTCAGGGGGTGGGGCGAGCAGTACTTC
>-|TRBV29-1|-|TRBJ1-1
CSVDGAQNTEAFF
TGCAGCGTTGACGGGGCCCAGAACACTGAAGCTTTCTTT
>-|TRBV4-1|-|TRBJ2-7
CASSQEWQGIHEQYF
TGCGCCAGCAGCCAAGAATGGCAGGGGATCCACGAGCAGTACTTC
>TRBD1|TRBV11-2|many|TRBJ2-2
CASSLDRRTGNTGELFF
TGTGCCAGCAGCTTAGATCGCCGGACAGGGAACACCGGGGAGCTGTTTTTT
>-|TRBV20-1|-|TRBJ2-7
CSARPTISALFYEQYF
TGCAGTGCTAGACCAACTATTTCAGCCTTGTTCTACGAGCAGTACTTC
>TRBD2|TRBV14|-|TRBJ2-3
CASSQVGRGADTQYF
TGTGCCAGCAGCCAAGTGGGGAGGGGAGCAGATACGCAGTATTTT
>-|TRBV5-6|few|TRBJ2-2
CASSRENTGELFF
TGTGCCAGCAGCCGGGAGAACACCGGGGAGCTGTTTTTT
>-|TRBV4-1|-|TRBJ2-5
CASSQTGLGETQYF
TGCGCCAGCAGCCAAACGGGACTGGGGGAGACCCAGTACTTC
>-|TRBV11-2|-|TRBJ2-1
CASSEYSGRSLEQFF
TGTGCCAGCAGCGAATACAGTGGGAGGTCACTTGAGCAGTTCTTC
>TRBD1|TRBV9|many|TRBJ2-7
CASSPSRDRPYEQYF
TGTGCCAGCAGCCCAAGTCGGGACAGGCCCTACGAGCAGTACTTC
>TRBD2|TRBV11-2|-|TRBJ2-1
CASSLESSGSSYNEQFF
TGTGCCAGCAGCTTAGAGTCTAGCGGGAGCTCCTACAATGAGCAGTTCTTC
>TRBD1|TRBV20-1|few|TRBJ2-3
CSARGDRGWTDTQYF
TGCAGTGCTAGGGGCGACAGGGGCTGGACAGATACGCAGTATTTT
>TRBD1|TRBV7-8|few|TRBJ1-1
CASSLVGTGGFGTEAFF
TGTGCCAGCAGCTTAGTAGGGACAGGGGGGTTTGGCACTGAAGCTTTCTTT
>TRBD2|TRBV20-1|many|TRBJ2-1
CSARENTSGARRYNEQFF
TGCAGTGCTAGAGAGAACACTAGCGGAGCCAGAAGATACAATGAGCAGTTCTTC